The 23 T cell receptor beta chains reported below all come from one sample, sequenced in a study of control samples from healthy donors and cancer patients. The method was immunoSEQ multiplex PCR; TCRdb's version includes in-frame clones alone and lacks a portion of them. The data hold 150,000 or so clones, with under 95% observed a single time. What was sequenced was blood. These receptors originate from a young man in good health.

V and J are TRBV18 and TRBJ2-7; the D gene is possibly TRBD2 (5 bases). The CDR3 length is 14 residues. Germline V lookup: CDR1 KGHSH, CDR2 LQKENI. Trimming removed 3 bases from V and 6 bases from J, with 15 bases in between. The CDR3 bases are TGTGCCAGCTCACCGCTAGGCCCCGCGGGCGAGCAGTACTTC. It encodes CASSPLGPAGEQYF.

V and J are TRBV11-3 and TRBJ1-1; the D is unclear. V lost 4 bases, J lost 3 bases, and 6 bases lay in between. The CDR3 spans 12 residues. Germline V gene sequence: CDR1 SGHNT, CDR2 YENEEA. The CDR3 sequence is CASSSVDTEAFF. For the CDR3, the DNA is TGTGCCAGCAGCTCCGTAGACACTGAAGCTTTCTTT.

The rearrangement links TRBV7-9 to TRBJ2-2, with D maybe TRBD1 (5 bases). In germline, CDR1 is SEHNR, CDR2 FQNEAQ (reference sequence). Trimming left V 2 bases short and J 3 bases short, with 10 bases between. The CDR3 sequence is 15 residues long. The CDR3 coding sequence is TGTGCCAGCAGCTTAAAGACAGTGGACACCGGGGAGCTGTTTTTT. This translates into CASSLKTVDTGELFF.

This sequence joins TRBV4-3 and TRBJ2-7; 9 bases line up with TRBD2. Germline V gene lookup returns CDR1 LGHNA and CDR2 YSLEER. This CDR3 contains 15 residues. Germline trimming cut 0 bases from V and 3 bases from J; bases unmatched to any gene: 3. The CDR3: CASSQDGLASYEQYF. The CDR3 DNA reads TGCGCCAGCAGCCAAGATGGACTAGCGAGCTACGAGCAGTACTTC.

In its sample, this clone was seen once. The chain has TRBV6-4 and TRBJ1-4, with a tentative D call TRBD1 (5 bases). Germline V gene data show CDR1 as MRHNA and CDR2 as SNTAGT. The CDR3 has 16 amino acids. Trimming removed 7 bases from V and 5 bases from J, with 20 bases in between. In DNA form, the CDR3 reads TGTGCCAGCAACTTCTTGGGGACTCGGAAAAATGAAAAACTGTTTTTT. It is translated as CASNFLGTRKNEKLFF.

The gene calls are TRBV5-4 and TRBJ1-2; D may be TRBD1 (6 bases). With 3 bases removed from V and 4 bases from J, the gap between germline ends came to 13 bases. This CDR3 region has 14 residues. Germline V gives CDR1 SGHNT, CDR2 YYREEE (reference sequence). This CDR3 reads CASSSLGQSYGYTF. DNA for the CDR3: TGTGCCAGCAGCTCGCTCGGACAGTCCTATGGCTACACCTTC.

A note on this clone: This specimen includes other DNA sequences encoding the same CDR3. The chain links TRBV29-1 to TRBJ1-1; D remains ambiguous. The germline gives CDR1 SQVTM, CDR2 ANQGSEA. V was cut by 4 bases and J by 1 base, with 7 bases left in between. The CDR3 has 12 residues. CDR3 in amino acids: CSVGRTNTEAFF. The CDR3 DNA reads as TGCAGCGTTGGGCGGACGAACACTGAAGCTTTCTTT.

J is TRBJ1-2 and V is TRBV27, with D possibly TRBD1 on 5 matching bases. V lost 7 bases to trimming and J lost 8 bases, with 20 bases between them. Germline loops: CDR1 MNHEY, CDR2 SMNVEV (reference sequence). This CDR3 contains 14 residues. The CDR3 DNA sequence: TGTGCCAGCACCTCAGAGGCGGGGGGTAGCGGCTACACCTTC. It is translated as CASTSEAGGSGYTF.

This chain's CDR3 is CASSTGEGGLAKNIQYF. The CDR3 nucleotides are TGTGCCAGCAGTACCGGTGAGGGCGGATTAGCCAAAAACATTCAGTACTTC. V usage is TRBV27 and J usage is TRBJ2-4, with D perhaps matching TRBD2 (5 bases). Germline V gene data show CDR1 as MNHEY and CDR2 as SMNVEV (reference sequence). The germline V and J ends were trimmed by 5 bases and 0 bases, with 17 bases remaining between them. The CDR3 contains 17 residues.

The V and J genes are TRBV12-3 or TRBV12-4 and TRBJ1-5; no clear D. CDR3 size: 13 residues. V was clipped by 1 base and J by 9 bases, with 10 bases between them. The CDR3: CASSLEGSAPQHF. The CDR3 bases are TGTGCCAGCAGTTTAGAGGGTTCAGCGCCCCAGCATTTT.

The chain joins TRBV10-3 to TRBJ2-5; 13 bases are shared with TRBD2. V dropped 4 bases and J dropped 5; count of bases not matched to a gene: 16. The CDR3 is 19 residues long. The germline gives CDR1 ENHRY, CDR2 SYGVKD. The CDR3: CAISVRGHGGTSGDETQYF. As DNA, the CDR3 is TGTGCCATCAGTGTGAGAGGCCATGGGGGGACTAGCGGGGATGAGACCCAGTACTTC.

Here the CDR3 DNA reads TGTGCCACCAGCAGAGATCTGTGGGGCGTCAGGACCGGGGAGCTGTTTTTT. This encodes CATSRDLWGVRTGELFF. The rearrangement joins TRBV15 to TRBJ2-2, with D possibly matching TRBD1 (5 bases). The CDR3 totals 17 residues. CDR1 is LNHNV and CDR2 is YYDKDF in the germline V gene (reference sequence). V lost 0 bases and J 5 bases, leaving 16 bases between the germline ends.

The chain carries TRBV19 and TRBJ1-6; D uncertain. The V end was cut by 6 bases, the J end by 3 bases, with 9 bases between. Germline V lookup: CDR1 LNHDA, CDR2 SQIVND (reference sequence). CDR3 size: 14 residues. CDR3 residues: CASRTQDYNSPLHF. CDR3 nucleotide sequence: TGTGCCAGTAGGACTCAGGACTATAATTCACCCCTCCACTTT.

The chain carries TRBV11-3 and TRBJ2-7; 11 bases match TRBD2. From germline, CDR1 is SGHNT and CDR2 YENEEA. CDR3 length equals 15 residues. V dropped 5 bases and J dropped 3; count of bases not matched to a gene: 6. For the CDR3, the DNA is TGTGCCAGCAGCCAGAGACTAGCGGGGATCTACGAGCAGTACTTC. It yields the protein CASSQRLAGIYEQYF.

V and J are TRBV18 and TRBJ2-2; no clear D. The V end was cut by 0 bases, the J end by 7 bases, with 0 bases between. Germline lookup yields CDR1 KGHSH and CDR2 LQKENI. CDR3 length: 11 residues. The CDR3 nucleotides are TGTGCCAGCTCACCACCCGGGGAGCTGTTTTTT. Its translation is CASSPPGELFF.

In this sample, this clone turned up a few times. V and J are TRBV5-1 and TRBJ2-7; 8 nucleotides line up with TRBD2. With 0 bases clipped from V and 4 bases from J, the junction kept 6 bases outside the gene matches. Germline assignment: CDR1 SGHRS and CDR2 YFSETQ. CDR3 length: 15 amino acids. CDR3 in amino acids: CASSLDGAGAYEQYF. The CDR3 nucleotides read TGCGCCAGCAGCTTGGATGGAGCGGGAGCTTACGAGCAGTACTTC.

The chain couples TRBV7-9 to TRBJ2-5, with 9 bases lining up with TRBD2. Per the germline V gene, CDR1 is SEHNR and CDR2 is FQNEAQ (reference sequence). Trimming took 4 bases from V and 5 from J; bases not matched to a gene: 5. This CDR3 is 14 amino acids long. CDR3 sequence: CASSSSGGMETQYF. DNA for the CDR3: TGTGCCAGCAGCTCGAGCGGGGGGATGGAGACCCAGTACTTC.

The chain recombines TRBV7-9 with TRBJ1-3; 8 positions match TRBD1. Germline values: CDR1 SEHNR, CDR2 FQNEAQ (reference sequence). Germline trimming cut 4 bases from V and 9 bases from J; bases unmatched to any gene: 14. The CDR3 sequence is 16 residues long. This CDR3 is CASSSLRDRQPSTIYF. The CDR3 region has the DNA TGTGCCAGCAGCTCTCTGAGGGACAGGCAACCTTCCACCATATATTTT.

The rearrangement uses TRBV5-1 and TRBJ1-1; 9 bases match TRBD1. Germline CDR1 reads SGHRS; CDR2 reads YFSETQ. With V trimmed by 0 bases and J by 8 bases, 11 bases remained unmatched. The CDR3 contains 16 residues. CDR3 amino acids: CASSLGPRGQGREAFF. For the CDR3, the DNA is TGCGCCAGCAGCTTGGGGCCGAGAGGACAGGGGAGGGAAGCTTTCTTT.

V gene TRBV4-1 combines with J gene TRBJ2-2; the D gene is possibly TRBD1 (6 bases). The length of the CDR3 is 17 residues. CDR1 is MGHRA, CDR2 YSYEKL, per germline. Between the trimmed V and J ends, which lost 0 bases and 2 bases, there was a span of 13 bases. CDR3 DNA sequence: TGCGCCAGCAGCCAAGAACGGACAGATCTAAACACCGGGGAGCTGTTTTTT. Amino acid sequence: CASSQERTDLNTGELFF.

This chain uses TRBV6-6 with TRBJ2-4, with 8 nucleotides matching TRBD2. The ends lost 8 bases at V and 7 bases at J; junction bases unmatched: 4. Per the germline V gene, CDR1 is MNHNY and CDR2 is SVGAGI (reference sequence). CDR3 size: 12 residues. The CDR3 spells CASRGGDNIQYF. The DNA for the CDR3 is TGTGCCAGCCGGGGGGGGGACAACATTCAGTACTTC.

V gene TRBV3-1 (or the pseudogene TRBV3-2) combines with J gene TRBJ2-1; 12 bases match TRBD2. The CDR3 is 20 amino acids. The J segment lost 4 bases and the V segment lost 2 bases, leaving 15 bases of the junction unmatched. The germline V gene has CDR1 LGHDT and CDR2 YNNKEL (reference sequence). CDR3 protein: CASSQPSGGASPISYNEQFF. The CDR3 DNA reads as TGTGCCAGCAGCCAACCTAGCGGGGGGGCCAGTCCCATATCATACAATGAGCAGTTCTTC.

This chain joins TRBV4-3 and TRBJ2-7, with D uncertain. The length of the CDR3 is 17 residues. The V end was cut by 2 bases, the J end by 3 bases, with 20 bases between. Germline CDR1 reads LGHNA; CDR2 reads YSLEER. The CDR3 reads CASSQKVCLEPHYEQYF. The CDR3 DNA reads TGCGCCAGCAGCCAAAAGGTATGTCTAGAACCCCACTACGAGCAGTACTTC.